These 2 T cell receptor beta chains were all obtained from the same sample, sequenced in a study of blood T cells in healthy people across ages. The use of a sample-barcoded 5' primer and a J-beta primer mix characterized a second PCR of about 7 to 12 cycles. TCRdb passed the 5' RACE reads through MiXCR, listing each CDR3 protein once. Of 540,000 or so distinct CDR3 sequences listed, approximately 25% are singletons. These data also featured in a second study, about T cells of mothers and their children.

The sequenced sample consisted of blood. The receptors derive from a boy between 10 and 17 years old in good health.

The chain is built from TRBV2 and TRBJ2-5; possible D gene TRBD1, 5 bases. V gave up 2 bases and J gave up 4 bases, with 11 bases separating them. Germline V gene lookup returns CDR1 SNHLY and CDR2 FYNNEI. The CDR3 length is 14 residues. CDR3: CASSERQGGETQYF. The DNA of the CDR3 is TGTGCCAGCAGTGAACGCCAGGGTGGAGAGACCCAGTACTTC.

The J gene is TRBJ1-2, the V gene TRBV7-9; D not certain. Germline lookup yields CDR1 SEHNR and CDR2 FQNEAQ (reference sequence). The CDR3 length is 14 residues. Trimming pared 4 bases from V and 3 bases from J, leaving 12 bases between. CDR3 bases: TGTGCCAGCAGCTCAAGCGGGGAGGACTATGGCTACACCTTC. This gives the protein CASSSSGEDYGYTF.